Below, one TCR beta chain is given with its context. The sample comes from a study of blood T cell repertoires in COVID-19. Study background: Italy, Spain and the United States were the sources of the convalescent and acute COVID-19 samples. PBMCs, B-cell-depleted T cells, or T cells were the source of the cDNA or gDNA that made up the material.

Authors' processing steps: Reference gene primer amplification in the assay estimated nucleated cell counts. Using immunoSEQ multiplex PCR, the repertoire was profiled, and TCRdb retains in-frame clones only, with some absent. That table supplies the V and J calls and clone size; D and trimming were determined from the DNA. The sample holds roughly 150,000 clones; roughly 90% are singletons and the top ten take about 3.9%. V trimming: 5 bases; J trimming: 1 base; junction bases outside the gene matches: 12. The CDR3 extends over 18 amino acids. Per the germline V gene, CDR1 is SGHTA and CDR2 is FQGNSA.

This sequence joins TRBV7-2 and TRBJ1-1; 11 nucleotides line up with TRBD1. The sequence derives from a woman in her 70s with acute or convalescent COVID-19. Material for sequencing was peripheral blood. The DNA of the CDR3 is TGTGCCAGCAGCCCCTTGCGGGACAGGGGGTTGAGGAACACTGAAGCTTTCTTT. Amino acids: CASSPLRDRGLRNTEAFF.